Listed here are 29 T cell receptor beta chains from one sample, sequenced in a study of PD-L1 blockade in urothelial cancer. Time point indicated: pretreatment peripheral blood. Sequencing used immunoSEQ multiplex PCR; TCRdb keeps in-frame clones, though not all of them. The sample lists some 38,000 clones, around 85% occurring once. This specimen was PBMCs, taken around atezolizumab (anti-PD-L1) treatment. Receptor source: a man older than 75 with urothelial cancer.

The rearrangement uses TRBV23-1 and TRBJ1-1; no definite D call. TRBV23-1 is an ORF for which the function is uncertain. CDR3 size: 13 residues. Deletions cut 4 bases from V and 4 bases from J, with 10 bases between. The CDR3 is CASSPARGTEAFF. The CDR3 bases are TGCGCCAGCAGTCCTGCCCGGGGCACTGAAGCTTTCTTT.

V usage is TRBV4-1 and J usage is TRBJ2-7, with 8 bases identical to TRBD2. V lost 4 bases, J lost 0 bases, and 8 bases stayed unmatched. The CDR3 extends over 16 amino acids. The germline V gene encodes CDR1 MGHRA and CDR2 YSYEKL. This chain's CDR3 is CASSRQTSVSSYEQYF. Written as DNA, the CDR3 is TGCGCCAGCAGCCGGCAGACTAGCGTCAGCTCCTACGAGCAGTACTTC.

V and J are TRBV11-2 and TRBJ1-3; D uncertain. CDR1 is SGHAT and CDR2 is FQNNGV in the germline V gene. V was shortened by 0 bases and J by 1 base, with 16 bases between the two germline ends. This CDR3 has 18 amino acids. The CDR3 here is CASSLEEVSLGSGNTIYF. DNA of the CDR3: TGTGCCAGCAGCTTAGAGGAGGTCAGCCTTGGGTCTGGAAACACCATATATTTT.

There are a few counts of this clone. The V gene is TRBV7-9, the J gene TRBJ1-2; a weak D match, TRBD1 (5 bases). V gave up 5 bases and J gave up 1 base, with 11 bases separating them. The CDR3 covers 14 residues. Germline CDR1 and CDR2: SEHNR and FQNEAQ (reference sequence). The DNA of the CDR3 is TGTGCCAGCAGCCAGGGAACTTTTAACTATGGCTACACCTTC. This translates into CASSQGTFNYGYTF.

The chain has TRBV5-1 and TRBJ1-5, with unresolved D. The CDR3 length is 14 residues. The germline V gene encodes CDR1 SGHRS and CDR2 YFSETQ. V shed 0 bases and J shed 4 bases, with 8 bases lying between them. CDR3 sequence: CASSLGERNQPQHF. CDR3 nucleotides: TGCGCCAGCAGCTTGGGTGAGAGAAATCAGCCCCAGCATTTT.

V is TRBV7-2 and J is TRBJ2-1; D might be TRBD2 (6 bases). The germline V and J ends were trimmed by 1 base and 6 bases, with 10 bases remaining between them. The CDR3 sequence is 14 residues long. Germline loops: CDR1 SGHTA, CDR2 FQGNSA. The CDR3 spells CASSLGAGSNEQFF. The CDR3 DNA reads TGTGCCAGCAGCTTAGGGGCGGGATCCAATGAGCAGTTCTTC.

The gene calls are TRBV5-1 and TRBJ2-2; no clear D. Trimming cost V 0 bases and J 7 bases, with 10 bases left between them. CDR3 length: 14 residues. Germline values: CDR1 SGHRS, CDR2 YFSETQ. CDR3 nucleotide sequence: TGCGCCAGCAGCTTGGGAGGTCAGATCGGGGAGCTGTTTTTT. It codes for CASSLGGQIGELFF.

The chain combines TRBV7-2 with TRBJ1-1; 9 bases match TRBD1. Trimming took 3 bases from V and 7 from J; bases not matched to a gene: 3. Germline CDR1 and CDR2: SGHTA and FQGNSA. CDR3 length: 13 amino acids. The CDR3 sequence: CASSFPDRGEAFF. CDR3 nucleotide sequence: TGTGCCAGCAGCTTCCCGGACAGGGGTGAAGCTTTCTTT.

The V call is TRBV7-7, the J call TRBJ2-2, with TRBD1 matching 10 bases. CDR1 SSHAT and CDR2 FNYEAQ come from the germline V gene (reference sequence). J gave up 6 bases and V 5 bases, and 6 bases lay outside the gene matches. The CDR3 is 15 amino acids. The CDR3 coding sequence is TGTGCCAGCAGCAAAGGACAGGGGGAAGCCGGGGAGCTGTTTTTT. Translation gives CASSKGQGEAGELFF.

This clone has a handful of counts. J is TRBJ2-7 and V is TRBV10-3; TRBD2 agrees at 7 bases. J gave up 7 bases and V 3 bases, and 15 bases lay outside the gene matches. This CDR3 contains 16 residues. CDR1 and CDR2 from the germline V gene are ENHRY and SYGVKD. The CDR3: CAISDGSTSPEGEQYF. DNA for the CDR3: TGTGCCATCAGTGATGGGTCGACTAGCCCTGAGGGAGAGCAGTACTTC.

The V and J genes are TRBV18 and TRBJ2-1; 7 bases are a match to TRBD1. Germline CDR1 KGHSH, CDR2 LQKENI. V was clipped by 6 bases and J by 5 bases; unmatched bases: 7. The CDR3 runs 14 residues. The CDR3 sequence is CASSPRDSHNEQFF. The CDR3 DNA is TGTGCCAGCTCTCCCAGGGACAGCCACAATGAGCAGTTCTTC.

This clone was recorded once. The CDR3 loop reads CASSPPGRSENTEAFF. The CDR3, as DNA: TGTGCCAGCTCACCCCCCGGGAGGTCGGAGAACACTGAAGCTTTCTTT. The chain has TRBV18 and TRBJ1-1; no firm D call. The V end was cut by 3 bases, the J end by 1 base, with 15 bases between. The CDR3 has 16 residues. From germline, CDR1 is KGHSH and CDR2 LQKENI.

This chain links TRBV4-1 with TRBJ2-7, with D perhaps matching TRBD2 (6 bases). The V end lost 0 bases, the J end lost 0 bases, and 9 bases lay between the germline ends. The germline gives CDR1 MGHRA, CDR2 YSYEKL. This CDR3 has 15 amino acids. CDR3 DNA: TGCGCCAGCAGCCAAGAGGAGGGCCGCTCCTACGAGCAGTACTTC. It encodes CASSQEEGRSYEQYF.

The chain carries TRBV10-2 and TRBJ1-1, with D unresolved. CDR3 length: 10 amino acids. Germline-derived CDR1 and CDR2 are WSHSY and SAAADI. V was clipped by 8 bases and J by 6 bases, with 7 bases between them. CDR3 in DNA: TGCGCCAGCCGCGCCGCTGAAGCTTTCTTT. Translated: CASRAAEAFF.

This chain joins TRBV30 and TRBJ1-3; no firm D call. The germline CDR1 and CDR2 sequences are GTSNPN and SVGIG (reference sequence). The CDR3 length is 13 residues. CDR3 DNA: TGTGCTTATGACTTGAGCTCTGGAAACACCATATATTTT. Protein sequence: CAYDLSSGNTIYF.

The rearrangement links TRBV11-2 to TRBJ1-4, with unresolved D. The CDR3 covers 14 residues. Deletions cut 7 bases from V and 0 bases from J, with 9 bases between. Germline loops: CDR1 SGHAT, CDR2 FQNNGV. CDR3 loop: CASNNPTTNEKLFF. The DNA of the CDR3 is TGTGCCAGCAACAATCCAACAACTAATGAAAAACTGTTTTTT.

This clone has a single count. The chain joins TRBV13 to TRBJ2-3, with D tentatively TRBD1 (5 bases). V shed 3 bases and J shed 2 bases, with 15 bases lying between them. Per germline, CDR1 PRHDT and CDR2 FYEKMQ (reference sequence). There are 16 residues in the CDR3. CDR3 region: CASSFGAISSTDTQYF. CDR3 DNA: TGTGCCAGCAGCTTTGGGGCCATAAGTTCCACAGATACGCAGTATTTT.

The gene calls are TRBV19 and TRBJ2-1, with TRBD2 matching over 12 bases. With 8 bases clipped from V and 8 bases from J, the junction kept 7 bases outside the gene matches. The CDR3 length is 14 residues. Per germline, CDR1 LNHDA and CDR2 SQIVND (reference sequence). DNA of the CDR3: TGTGCCAGTGGTGTACTAGCGGGAGGCTATGAGCAGTTCTTC. This gives the protein CASGVLAGGYEQFF.

The chain joins TRBV18 to TRBJ1-5; D remains ambiguous. V lost 5 bases, J lost 0 bases, and 14 bases lay in between. This CDR3 is built from 16 residues. Germline V gene sequence: CDR1 KGHSH, CDR2 LQKENI. Written as DNA, the CDR3 is TGTGCCAGCTCATCTGGAGGAGTTAATAGCAATCAGCCCCAGCATTTT. This sequence encodes CASSSGGVNSNQPQHF.

The CDR3 region has the DNA TGTGCCAGCGGGGACAGGGAGGAACCCCAGCATTTT. Amino acid sequence: CASGDREEPQHF. V is TRBV5-8 and J is TRBJ1-5; 9 bases line up with TRBD1. The junction had 6 bases not matched to a gene; V was cut back by 7 bases and J by 10 bases. This CDR3 is 12 amino acids long. Looked up from germline, CDR1 is SGHTS and CDR2 is YDEGEE.

This clone was detected a few times. The rearrangement joins TRBV6-1 to TRBJ1-3; D unclear. Per germline, CDR1 MNHNS and CDR2 SASEGT. CDR3 length equals 16 residues. V was shortened by 2 bases and J by 0 bases, with 11 bases between the two germline ends. The CDR3 sequence is CASSELVRRSGNTIYF. In nucleotides, the CDR3 is TGTGCCAGCAGTGAACTAGTCCGCCGCTCTGGAAACACCATATATTTT.

The rearrangement links TRBV5-1 to TRBJ1-1, with TRBD1 as a possible D gene (5 bases). CDR1 is SGHRS and CDR2 is YFSETQ in the germline V gene. There are 14 residues in the CDR3. The ends were cut back, 0 bases at V and 0 bases at J, with 6 bases in the middle. CDR3 amino acids: CASSLAGMNTEAFF. The CDR3 nucleotides are TGCGCCAGCAGCTTGGCAGGGATGAACACTGAAGCTTTCTTT.

The chain couples TRBV19 to TRBJ1-2, with D tentatively TRBD1 (5 bases). There are 16 residues in the CDR3. V was shortened by 3 bases and J by 5 bases, with 19 bases between the two germline ends. Germline CDR1 is LNHDA and CDR2 is SQIVND (reference sequence). The CDR3 loop reads CASSIQRHPGIYGYTF. In DNA form, the CDR3 reads TGTGCCAGTAGTATCCAACGACACCCAGGGATATATGGCTACACCTTC.

V gene TRBV28 combines with J gene TRBJ1-4, with D perhaps TRBD1 (5 bases). In germline, CDR1 is MDHEN, CDR2 SYDVKM. The V end was cut by 6 bases, the J end by 1 base, with 9 bases between. This CDR3 is built from 14 residues. The CDR3 is CASRRDRTNEKLFF. The CDR3 bases are TGTGCCAGCAGACGCGACAGAACTAATGAAAAACTGTTTTTT.

The chain carries TRBV5-1 and TRBJ2-3; 12 positions agree with TRBD2. The CDR3 length is 17 residues. Germline loops: CDR1 SGHRS, CDR2 YFSETQ. Unmatched junction bases numbered 7, after V lost 5 bases and J lost 0 bases. This chain's CDR3 is CASSRGLAGTSTDTQYF. The CDR3 nucleotides are TGCGCCAGCAGTCGCGGACTAGCGGGAACCAGCACAGATACGCAGTATTTT.

Only a few counts were recorded for this clone. The chain carries TRBV5-1 and TRBJ1-1; the match to TRBD1 covers 9 bases. CDR3 length: 16 residues. Germline trimming cut 0 bases from V and 3 bases from J; bases unmatched to any gene: 6. The V gene's germline CDR1 is SGHRS and CDR2 YFSETQ. CDR3 DNA: TGCGCCAGCAGCTTGGGACAGGGGGGGTACGACACTGAAGCTTTCTTT. Translation gives CASSLGQGGYDTEAFF.

V usage is TRBV11-2 and J usage is TRBJ2-3, with D hard to call. Germline CDR1 SGHAT, CDR2 FQNNGV. V gave up 0 bases and J gave up 0 bases, with 7 bases separating them. The CDR3 has 15 residues. CDR3 in DNA: TGTGCCAGCAGCTTAGAGGCATATAGCACAGATACGCAGTATTTT. Its protein product is CASSLEAYSTDTQYF.

V is TRBV19 and J is TRBJ2-3, with TRBD2 identical over 13 bases. CDR1 and CDR2 from the germline V gene are LNHDA and SQIVND (reference sequence). V shed 7 bases, J shed 4 bases, and the junction held 11 bases outside the gene matches. This CDR3 is built from 17 residues. The CDR3 here is CASKKGETSGRPDTQYF. In nucleotides, the CDR3 is TGTGCCAGTAAAAAGGGGGAGACTAGCGGGAGGCCAGATACGCAGTATTTT.

The chain couples TRBV28 to TRBJ1-1, with TRBD1 as a possible D gene (5 bases). Trimming stripped 4 bases from V and 5 bases from J, with 17 bases between. This CDR3 comprises 15 residues. In germline, CDR1 is MDHEN, CDR2 SYDVKM. The CDR3 is CASSSIGVGGTEAFF. The CDR3 DNA is TGTGCCAGCAGTTCAATAGGGGTGGGAGGAACTGAAGCTTTCTTT.